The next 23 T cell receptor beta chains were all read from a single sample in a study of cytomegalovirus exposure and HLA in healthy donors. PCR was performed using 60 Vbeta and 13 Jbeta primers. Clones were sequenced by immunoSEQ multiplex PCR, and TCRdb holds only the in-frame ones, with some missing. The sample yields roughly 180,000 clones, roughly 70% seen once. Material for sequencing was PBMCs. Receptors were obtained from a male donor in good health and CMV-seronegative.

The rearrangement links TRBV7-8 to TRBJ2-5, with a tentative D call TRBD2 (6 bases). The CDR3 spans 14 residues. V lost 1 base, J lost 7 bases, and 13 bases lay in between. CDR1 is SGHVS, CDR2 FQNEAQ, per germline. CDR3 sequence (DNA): TGTGCCAGCAGCTTAGTTCGGGAGATTGTGACCCAGTACTTC. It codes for CASSLVREIVTQYF.

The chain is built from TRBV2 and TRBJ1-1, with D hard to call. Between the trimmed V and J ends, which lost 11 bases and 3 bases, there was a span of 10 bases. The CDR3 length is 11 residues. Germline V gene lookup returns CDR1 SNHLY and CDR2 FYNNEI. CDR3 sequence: CASRVDTEAFF. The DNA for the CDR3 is TGTGCCTCTCGGGTAGACACTGAAGCTTTCTTT.

Here the CDR3 reads CAWSKAGGYGEQFF. The CDR3 DNA reads as TGTGCCTGGAGTAAAGCGGGAGGGTACGGGGAGCAGTTCTTC. The chain carries TRBV30 and TRBJ2-1, with 10 bases lining up with TRBD2. The CDR3 is made up of 14 amino acids. V shed 2 bases, J shed 10 bases, and the junction held 8 bases outside the gene matches. The germline V gene has CDR1 GTSNPN and CDR2 SVGIG (reference sequence).

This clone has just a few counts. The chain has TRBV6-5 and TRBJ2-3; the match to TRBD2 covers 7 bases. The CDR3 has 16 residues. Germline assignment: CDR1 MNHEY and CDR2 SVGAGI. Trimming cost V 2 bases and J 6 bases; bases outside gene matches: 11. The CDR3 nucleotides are TGTGCCAGCAGTTACGCGGGGACTACCCTGGGGGATACGCAGTATTTT. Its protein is CASSYAGTTLGDTQYF.

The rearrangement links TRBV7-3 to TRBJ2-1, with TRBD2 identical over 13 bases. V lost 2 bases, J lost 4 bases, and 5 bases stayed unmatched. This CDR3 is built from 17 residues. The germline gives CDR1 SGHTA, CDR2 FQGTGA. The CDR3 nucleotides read TGTGCCAGCAGCTTATCCGGGACTAGCGGGGCGTACAATGAGCAGTTCTTC. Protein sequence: CASSLSGTSGAYNEQFF.

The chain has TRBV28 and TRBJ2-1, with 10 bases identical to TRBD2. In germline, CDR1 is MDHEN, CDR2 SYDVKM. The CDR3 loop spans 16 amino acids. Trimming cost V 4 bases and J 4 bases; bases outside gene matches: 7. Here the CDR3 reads CASSSPSGREYNEQFF. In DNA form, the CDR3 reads TGTGCCAGCAGTTCCCCAAGCGGGAGGGAATACAATGAGCAGTTCTTC.

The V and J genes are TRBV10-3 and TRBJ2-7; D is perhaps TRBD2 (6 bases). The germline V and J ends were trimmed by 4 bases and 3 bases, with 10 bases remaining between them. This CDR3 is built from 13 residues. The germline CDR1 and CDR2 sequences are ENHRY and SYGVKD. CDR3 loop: CAISALGGYEQYF. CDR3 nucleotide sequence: TGTGCCATCAGTGCCCTCGGGGGCTACGAGCAGTACTTC.

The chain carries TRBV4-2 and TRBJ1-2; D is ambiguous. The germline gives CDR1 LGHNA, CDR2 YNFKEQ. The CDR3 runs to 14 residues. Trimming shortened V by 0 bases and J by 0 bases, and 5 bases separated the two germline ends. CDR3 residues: CASSQDFSNYGYTF. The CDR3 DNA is TGTGCCAGCAGCCAAGATTTCTCTAACTATGGCTACACCTTC.

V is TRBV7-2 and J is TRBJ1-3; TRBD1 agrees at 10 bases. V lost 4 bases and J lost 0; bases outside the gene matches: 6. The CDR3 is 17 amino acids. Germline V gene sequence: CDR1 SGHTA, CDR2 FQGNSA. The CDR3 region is CASSWATGGASGNTIYF. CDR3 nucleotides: TGTGCCAGCAGCTGGGCGACAGGGGGCGCCTCTGGAAACACCATATATTTT.

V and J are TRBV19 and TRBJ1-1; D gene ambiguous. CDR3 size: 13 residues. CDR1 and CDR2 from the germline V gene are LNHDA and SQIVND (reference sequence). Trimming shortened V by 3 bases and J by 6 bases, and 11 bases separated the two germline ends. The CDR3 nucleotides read TGTGCCAGTAGTATGGGAGTGGGATCTGAAGCTTTCTTT. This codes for CASSMGVGSEAFF.

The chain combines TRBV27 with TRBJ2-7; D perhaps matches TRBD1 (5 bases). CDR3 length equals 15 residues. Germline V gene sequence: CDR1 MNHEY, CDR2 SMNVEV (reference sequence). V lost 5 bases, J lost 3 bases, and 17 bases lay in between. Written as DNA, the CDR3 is TGTGCCAGCAGTCGGACACTATTTTCCATCTACGAGCAGTACTTC. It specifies CASSRTLFSIYEQYF.

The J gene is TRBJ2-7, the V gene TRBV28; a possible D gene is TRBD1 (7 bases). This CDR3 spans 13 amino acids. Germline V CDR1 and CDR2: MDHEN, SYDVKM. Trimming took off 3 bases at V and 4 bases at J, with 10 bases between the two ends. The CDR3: CASSFSGGYEQYF. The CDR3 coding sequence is TGTGCCAGCAGTTTTTCAGGGGGGTACGAGCAGTACTTC.

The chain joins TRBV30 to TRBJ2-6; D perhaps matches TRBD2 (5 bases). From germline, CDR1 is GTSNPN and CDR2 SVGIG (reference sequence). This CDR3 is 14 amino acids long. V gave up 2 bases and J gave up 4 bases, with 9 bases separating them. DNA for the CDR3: TGTGCCTGGAGTCCGGGAAACGGGGCCAACGTCCTGACTTTC. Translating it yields CAWSPGNGANVLTF.

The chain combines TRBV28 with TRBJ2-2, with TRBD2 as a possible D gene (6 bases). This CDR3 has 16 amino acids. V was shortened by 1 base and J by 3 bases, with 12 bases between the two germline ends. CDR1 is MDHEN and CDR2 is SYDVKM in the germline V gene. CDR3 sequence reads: CASSLSRGWDTGELFF. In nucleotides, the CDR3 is TGTGCCAGCAGTTTATCTCGGGGGTGGGACACCGGGGAGCTGTTTTTT.

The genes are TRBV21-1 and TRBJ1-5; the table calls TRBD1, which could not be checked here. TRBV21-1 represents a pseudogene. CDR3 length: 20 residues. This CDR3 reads CASSSLGQEGQGDRYQPQHF. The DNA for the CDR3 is TGTGCCAGCAGCTCCCTAGGTCAAGAGGGACAGGGAGACAGGTATCAGCCCCAGCATTTT.

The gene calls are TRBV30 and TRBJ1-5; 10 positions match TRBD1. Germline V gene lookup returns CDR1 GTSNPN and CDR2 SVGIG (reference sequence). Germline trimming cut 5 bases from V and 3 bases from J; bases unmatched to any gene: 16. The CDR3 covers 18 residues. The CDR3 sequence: CAWDGRQGAVGLNQPQHF. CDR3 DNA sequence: TGTGCCTGGGATGGGCGACAGGGGGCGGTCGGCCTCAATCAGCCCCAGCATTTT.

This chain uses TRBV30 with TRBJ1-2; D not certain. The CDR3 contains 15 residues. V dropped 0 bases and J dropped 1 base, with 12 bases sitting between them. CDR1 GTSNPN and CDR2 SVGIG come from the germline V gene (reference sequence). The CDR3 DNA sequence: TGTGCCTGGAGTGTACGCGGAGTCTTTAACTATGGCTACACCTTC. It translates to CAWSVRGVFNYGYTF.

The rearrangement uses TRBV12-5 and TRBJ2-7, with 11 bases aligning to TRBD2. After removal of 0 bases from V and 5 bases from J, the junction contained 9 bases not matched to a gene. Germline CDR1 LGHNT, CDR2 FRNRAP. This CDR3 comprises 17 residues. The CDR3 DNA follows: TGTGCTAGTGGTTTGGTAGGCCATAGCGGGGGGGCCCACGAGCAGTACTTC. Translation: CASGLVGHSGGAHEQYF.

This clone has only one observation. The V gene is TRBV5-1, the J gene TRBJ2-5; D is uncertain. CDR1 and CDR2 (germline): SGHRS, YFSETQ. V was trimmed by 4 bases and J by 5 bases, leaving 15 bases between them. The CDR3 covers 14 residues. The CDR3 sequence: CASSLTPLRETQYF. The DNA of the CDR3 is TGCGCCAGCAGCCTAACGCCTCTTCGGGAGACCCAGTACTTC.

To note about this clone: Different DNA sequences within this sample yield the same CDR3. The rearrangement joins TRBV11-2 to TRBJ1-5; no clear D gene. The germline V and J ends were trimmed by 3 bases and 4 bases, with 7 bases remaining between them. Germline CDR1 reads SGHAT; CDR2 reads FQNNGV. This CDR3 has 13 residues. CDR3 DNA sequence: TGTGCCAGCAGCTTCACGGGGAATCAGCCCCAGCATTTT. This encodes CASSFTGNQPQHF.

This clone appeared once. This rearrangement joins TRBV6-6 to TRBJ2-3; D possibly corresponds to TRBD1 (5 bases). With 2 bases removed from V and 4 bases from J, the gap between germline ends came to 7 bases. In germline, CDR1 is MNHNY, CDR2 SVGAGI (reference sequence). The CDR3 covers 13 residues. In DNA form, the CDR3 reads TGTGCCAGCAGTTACAAAGGGGCAGATACGCAGTATTTT. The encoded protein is CASSYKGADTQYF.

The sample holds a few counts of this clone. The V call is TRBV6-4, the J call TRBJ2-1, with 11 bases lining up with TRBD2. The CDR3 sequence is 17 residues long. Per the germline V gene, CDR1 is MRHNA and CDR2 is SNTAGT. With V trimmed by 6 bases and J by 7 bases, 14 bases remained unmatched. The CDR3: CASSPTLAGVSVNEQFF. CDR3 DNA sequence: TGTGCCAGCAGCCCGACACTAGCGGGAGTATCGGTAAATGAGCAGTTCTTC.

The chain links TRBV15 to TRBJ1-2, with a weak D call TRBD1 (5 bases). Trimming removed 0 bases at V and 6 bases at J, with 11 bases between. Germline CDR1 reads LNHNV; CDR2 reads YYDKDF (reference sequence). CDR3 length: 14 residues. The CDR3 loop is CATSRDRQIDGYTF. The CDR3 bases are TGTGCCACCAGCAGAGATCGACAGATTGATGGCTACACCTTC.